The entry that follows covers one T cell receptor (beta chain) sequence. The CDR3 covers 15 residues. V was trimmed by 0 bases and J by 6 bases, leaving 13 bases between them. The germline V gene has CDR1 LGHNA and CDR2 YSLEER. The sample comes from a study of T cell changes during pregnancy in multiple sclerosis. Sequenced by immunoSEQ multiplex PCR; TCRdb stores in-frame clones only, minus some. The table has around 56,000 clones, approximately 91% seen once; the top ten hold approximately 0.4%. The sequence derives from a female donor with multiple sclerosis, enrolled in a pregnancy study. The specimen comprised CD4+ T cells from peripheral blood mononuclear cells, sampled in the third trimester of pregnancy. The chain links TRBV4-3 to TRBJ2-3; the D gene is possibly TRBD1 (6 bases). CDR3 nucleotides: TGCGCCAGCAGCCAAGAGATAAAGAGGGGGGATACGCAGTATTTT. Encoded protein: CASSQEIKRGDTQYF.